This T cell receptor beta chain stems from a study of blood T cell repertoires in COVID-19. The germline gives CDR1 MNHNS, CDR2 SASEGT. There are 14 residues in the CDR3. V lost 2 bases to trimming and J lost 7 bases, with 15 bases between them. The assay was immunoSEQ multiplex PCR, and TCRdb's table has in-frame clones only and misses some. The sample contains about 230,000 clones, roughly 80% of which appear only once. The chain employs TRBV6-1 and TRBJ2-7, with D possibly matching TRBD2 (6 bases). The sample was peripheral blood. This TCR derives from a woman aged 80 or over with acute or convalescent COVID-19. The CDR3 sequence: CASSERWGDREQYF. Here the CDR3 DNA reads TGTGCCAGCAGTGAACGGTGGGGGGATCGGGAGCAGTACTTC.